The T cell receptor beta chain under discussion was sequenced for a study of OX40 agonist ivuxolimab in advanced cancers. Study summary: The patients received agonistic anti-OX40 (CD134) antibody ivuxolimab. Hepatocellular carcinoma, melanoma, renal cell or head and neck cancer was diagnosed in the dose-escalation patients.

The germline V gene has CDR1 WSHSY and CDR2 SAAADI. The J segment lost 2 bases and the V segment lost 6 bases, leaving 4 bases of the junction unmatched. The CDR3 sequence is 14 residues long. Here immunoSEQ multiplex PCR was the method, and the copy in TCRdb shows in-frame clones only, minus some. The sample yields under 110,000 clones, about nine tenths seen once. On cycle 4 day 1 and cycle 7 day 1, as well as at baseline, blood was sampled. The input for sequencing was CD4+ or CD8+ T cells sorted from blood, taken in a trial of the OX40 agonist ivuxolimab. This clonotype was sampled from an adult with an advanced solid tumor such as melanoma, head and neck, liver or kidney cancer. The V call is TRBV10-2, the J call TRBJ2-7, with TRBD2 identical over 10 bases. The CDR3 sequence: CASSAGLAPYEQYF. The CDR3 DNA reads as TGCGCCAGCAGCGCGGGACTAGCGCCCTACGAGCAGTACTTC.